The 11 T cell receptor beta chains given below trace back to one sample, sequenced in a study of cytomegalovirus exposure and HLA in healthy donors. The PCR made use of 60 Vbeta and 13 Jbeta primers. The data were produced by immunoSEQ multiplex PCR, yet TCRdb's version contains in-frame clones alone and is incomplete. The sample has 150,000 to 200,000 clones; approximately 80% are singletons. Sample: PBMCs. The receptors stem from a woman between 25 and 40 years old in good health and CMV-seronegative.

The V call is TRBV29-1, the J call TRBJ2-2; D is unresolved. This CDR3 is built from 13 residues. Looked up from germline, CDR1 is SQVTM and CDR2 is ANQGSEA. V was cut by 3 bases and J by 3 bases, with 8 bases left in between. Here the CDR3 reads CSVDSLYTGELFF. DNA for the CDR3: TGCAGCGTTGATAGCCTGTACACCGGGGAGCTGTTTTTT.

The rearrangement uses TRBV6-5 and TRBJ2-7, with D possibly TRBD1 on 6 matching bases. The CDR3 is 15 amino acids. Trimming left V 1 base short and J 1 base short, with 11 bases between. The V gene's germline CDR1 is MNHEY and CDR2 SVGAGI. The CDR3 is CASSYFDRRSYEQYF. The CDR3, as DNA: TGTGCCAGCAGTTACTTTGACAGGCGATCCTACGAGCAGTACTTC.

The chain employs TRBV5-5 and TRBJ1-5, with 8 bases lining up with TRBD1. Trimming took 3 bases from V and 2 from J; bases not matched to a gene: 7. Germline values: CDR1 SGHKS, CDR2 YYEKEE (reference sequence). There are 16 residues in the CDR3. The CDR3, as DNA: TGTGCCAGCAGCTGGGGGACAGGAAGGGGCAATCAGCCCCAGCATTTT. Residues: CASSWGTGRGNQPQHF.

The J gene is TRBJ2-3, the V gene TRBV4-1; 8 bases are a match to TRBD2. CDR1 and CDR2 from the germline V gene are MGHRA and YSYEKL. V gave up 1 base and J gave up 2 bases; unmatched junction bases: 2. The CDR3 runs to 15 residues. CDR3 in DNA: TGCGCCAGCAGCCAAGCGGGGGGGATCACAGATACGCAGTATTTT. This translates into CASSQAGGITDTQYF.

The chain recombines TRBV7-9 with TRBJ1-1; D remains ambiguous. Germline-derived CDR1 and CDR2 are SEHNR and FQNEAQ (reference sequence). V was cut by 2 bases and J by 3 bases, with 10 bases left in between. This CDR3 has 14 residues. CDR3 nucleotide sequence: TGTGCCAGCAGCTTATCGGTCATGGACACTGAAGCTTTCTTT. Protein product: CASSLSVMDTEAFF.

This clone was observed once. The gene calls are TRBV11-1 and TRBJ1-2, with D possibly being TRBD1 (5 bases). V was cut by 5 bases and J by 4 bases, with 17 bases left in between. The CDR3 length is 15 residues. Germline V gives CDR1 SGHAT, CDR2 FQDESV (reference sequence). DNA for the CDR3: TGTGCCAGCAGCCATCTCGGGCAGGGTATCTATGGCTACACCTTC. Protein product: CASSHLGQGIYGYTF.

This sequence joins TRBV5-6 and TRBJ1-1; D may be TRBD1 (6 bases). CDR1 is SGHDT and CDR2 is YYEEEE in the germline V gene. The CDR3 extends over 13 amino acids. Trimming removed 6 bases from V and 4 bases from J, with 13 bases in between. The CDR3 DNA sequence: TGTGCCAGCACCCACAGGGTCGGCACTGAAGCTTTCTTT. This sequence encodes CASTHRVGTEAFF. The complete variable domain, with remaining parts taken from reference TRBV5-6 and TRBJ1-1, reads DAGVTQSPTHLIKTRGQQVTLRCSPKSGHDTVSWYQQALGQGPQFIFQYYEEEERQRGNFPDRFSGHQFPNYSSELNVNALLLGDSALYLCASTHRVGTEAFFGQGTRLTVV.

The rearrangement uses TRBV2 and TRBJ1-5; TRBD1 aligns across 7 bases. CDR1 is SNHLY, CDR2 FYNNEI, per germline. Unmatched junction bases numbered 2, after V lost 3 bases and J lost 0 bases. The CDR3 has 15 residues. The CDR3 is CASSETGHSNQPQHF. The CDR3 nucleotides read TGTGCCAGCAGTGAGACAGGGCATAGCAATCAGCCCCAGCATTTT.

The V gene is TRBV19, the J gene TRBJ1-5, with 7 bases lining up with TRBD1. This CDR3 comprises 13 residues. After removal of 7 bases from V and 4 bases from J, the junction contained 4 bases not matched to a gene. From germline, CDR1 is LNHDA and CDR2 SQIVND (reference sequence). CDR3 residues: CASTEQGNQPQHF. For the CDR3, the DNA is TGTGCCAGTACCGAACAGGGGAATCAGCCCCAGCATTTT.

This chain links TRBV29-1 with TRBJ1-1; maybe TRBD1 (5 bases). V lost 4 bases and J 4 bases, leaving 19 bases between the germline ends. This CDR3 spans 15 amino acids. Germline lookup yields CDR1 SQVTM and CDR2 ANQGSEA. CDR3 nucleotide sequence: TGCAGCGTTGTACACCCAGGGAAGATGGGCACTGAAGCTTTCTTT. As protein: CSVVHPGKMGTEAFF.

The V and J genes are TRBV19 and TRBJ1-1; 9 nucleotides line up with TRBD1. Germline V CDR1 and CDR2: LNHDA, SQIVND (reference sequence). The trim removed 6 bases at V and 4 bases at J, leaving 6 bases unmatched. This CDR3 spans 14 amino acids. CDR3 DNA: TGTGCCAGTAGCCGGGACAGGGATCTCACTGAAGCTTTCTTT. Residues: CASSRDRDLTEAFF.